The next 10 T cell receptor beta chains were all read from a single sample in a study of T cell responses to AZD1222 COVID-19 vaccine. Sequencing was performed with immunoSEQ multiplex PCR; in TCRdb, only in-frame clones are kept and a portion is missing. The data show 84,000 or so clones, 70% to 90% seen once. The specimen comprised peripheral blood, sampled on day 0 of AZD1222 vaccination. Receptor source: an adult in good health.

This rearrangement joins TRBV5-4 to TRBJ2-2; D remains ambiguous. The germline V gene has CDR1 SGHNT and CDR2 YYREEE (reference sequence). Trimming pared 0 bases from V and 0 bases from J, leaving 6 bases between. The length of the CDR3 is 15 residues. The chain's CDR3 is CASSLDAANTGELFF. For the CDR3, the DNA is TGTGCCAGCAGCTTGGACGCGGCGAACACCGGGGAGCTGTTTTTT.

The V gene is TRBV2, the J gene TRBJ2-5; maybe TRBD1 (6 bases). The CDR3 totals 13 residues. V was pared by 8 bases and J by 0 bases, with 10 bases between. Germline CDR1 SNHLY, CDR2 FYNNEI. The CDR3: CASGQSYQETQYF. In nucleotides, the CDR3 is TGTGCCAGCGGACAGTCGTACCAAGAGACCCAGTACTTC.

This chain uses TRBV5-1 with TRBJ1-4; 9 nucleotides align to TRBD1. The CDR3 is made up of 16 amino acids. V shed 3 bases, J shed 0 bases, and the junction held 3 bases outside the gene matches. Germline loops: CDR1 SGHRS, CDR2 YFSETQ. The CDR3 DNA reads TGCGCCAGCAGCTGGGGGACAGGGACAACTAATGAAAAACTGTTTTTT. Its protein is CASSWGTGTTNEKLFF.

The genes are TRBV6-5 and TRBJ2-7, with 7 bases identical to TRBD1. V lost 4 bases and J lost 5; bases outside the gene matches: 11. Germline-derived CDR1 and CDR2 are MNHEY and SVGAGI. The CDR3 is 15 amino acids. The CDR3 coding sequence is TGTGCCAGCAGTTCCCGGGACAGAAGGGCCAACGAGCAGTACTTC. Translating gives CASSSRDRRANEQYF.

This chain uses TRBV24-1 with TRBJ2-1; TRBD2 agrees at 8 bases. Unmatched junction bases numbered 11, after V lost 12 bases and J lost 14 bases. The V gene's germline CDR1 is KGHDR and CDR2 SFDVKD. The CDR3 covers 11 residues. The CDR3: CALGVGTREFF. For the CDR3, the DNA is TGTGCCCTTGGAGTGGGGACTAGGGAGTTCTTC.

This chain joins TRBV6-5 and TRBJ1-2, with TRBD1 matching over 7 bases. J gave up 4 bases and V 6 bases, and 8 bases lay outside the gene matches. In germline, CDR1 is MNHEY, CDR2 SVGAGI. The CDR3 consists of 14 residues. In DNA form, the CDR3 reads TGTGCCAGCAGCAGGGGACAGCCAGCCTATGGCTACACCTTC. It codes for CASSRGQPAYGYTF.

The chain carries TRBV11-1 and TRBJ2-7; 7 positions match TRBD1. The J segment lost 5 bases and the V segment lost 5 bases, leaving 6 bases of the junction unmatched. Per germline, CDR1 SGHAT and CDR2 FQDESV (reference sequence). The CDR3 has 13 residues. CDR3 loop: CASSQDRVHEQYF. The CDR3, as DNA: TGTGCCAGCAGCCAAGACAGGGTCCACGAGCAGTACTTC.

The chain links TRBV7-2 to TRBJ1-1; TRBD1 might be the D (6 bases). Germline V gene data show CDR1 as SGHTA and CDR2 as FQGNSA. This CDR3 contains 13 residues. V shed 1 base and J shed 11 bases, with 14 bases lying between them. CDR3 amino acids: CASSLVGGGAAFF. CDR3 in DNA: TGTGCCAGCAGCTTAGTAGGTGGGGGGGCGGCTTTCTTT.

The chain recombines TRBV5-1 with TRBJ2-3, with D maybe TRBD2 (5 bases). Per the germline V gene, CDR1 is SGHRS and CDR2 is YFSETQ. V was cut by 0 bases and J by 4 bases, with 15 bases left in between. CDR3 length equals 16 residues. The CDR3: CASSLATWLGADTQYF. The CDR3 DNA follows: TGCGCCAGCAGCTTGGCGACTTGGCTCGGGGCAGATACGCAGTATTTT.

In DNA, the CDR3 is TGTGCCTGGAGCGAGACTGTTTACTCCTATAATTCACCCCTCCACTTT. Its translation is CAWSETVYSYNSPLHF. V and J are TRBV30 and TRBJ1-6; no clear D. The germline V gene has CDR1 GTSNPN and CDR2 SVGIG (reference sequence). The CDR3 extends over 16 amino acids. Trimming took off 3 bases at V and 0 bases at J, with 12 bases between the two ends.